This record looks at one TCR beta chain sequence and its context. Its specificity is not known. The sample's treatment: approximately 18 received Ad26.COV2.S at low or high dose, single or two shots; about five received placebo; per-sample allocation not given. Samples were taken on day 63 after the first vaccine or placebo injection. Libraries were prepared by immunoSEQ multiplex PCR; TCRdb keeps only in-frame clonotypes and omits some of them. The sample comprises roughly 250,000 clones, around 88% of which are singletons, and just under 3% rests with the top ten. These data come from a study of Ad26.COV2.S vaccination and SARS-CoV-2 variants. Study-wide background: Ad26.COV2.S was injected intramuscularly once or twice, 56 days apart. Study observations and caveats: Recipients of either vaccine or placebo displayed similar breadth of non-spike TCRs.

Sequences were derived from peripheral blood, sampled in a trial of Ad26.COV2.S vaccine versus placebo. The sequence derives from a person aged 18 to 59 who received the Ad26.COV2.S COVID-19 vaccine or a placebo.

The DNA for the CDR3 is TGTGCCAGCAGTCCACCGAGACAGGGGGGAAATGAGCAGTTCTTC. This gives the protein CASSPPRQGGNEQFF. The chain carries TRBV6-5 and TRBJ2-1; 9 positions agree with TRBD1. The germline CDR1 and CDR2 sequences are MNHEY and SVGAGI. The length of the CDR3 is 15 residues. The trim removed 5 bases at V and 7 bases at J, leaving 9 bases unmatched.